This TCR beta chain was captured in a study of shared clonotypes between healthy human individuals. Once extracted for a subset, genomic DNA was divided evenly among several immunoSEQ plates. The table came from immunoSEQ multiplex PCR; TCRdb's copy has only in-frame clones and leaves some out. The repertoire consists of about 2.2 million clones, with over 85% occurring once and the leading ten covering around 1.7%. Terminally differentiated effector memory CD45RA+ cells were excluded from the naive CD8 cells, which were CD45RO-negative and positively selected for CCR7. There were only Caucasian adults among the donors, and all lived in Nashville, Tennessee. Germline V lookup: CDR1 SGDLS, CDR2 YYNGEE. Trimming shortened V by 0 bases and J by 8 bases, and 14 bases separated the two germline ends. This CDR3 has 15 amino acids. On this clone: Other DNA sequences in the sample encode the same CDR3.

The source is a man younger than 35 in good health. Some clones in this sample may be carry-over from other donors' samples. V gene TRBV9 combines with J gene TRBJ1-4; the D gene is possibly TRBD1 (5 bases). Sequencing was performed on naive CD8+ T cells from PBMCs. CDR3 in DNA: TGTGCCAGCAGCGTAGGCGGGGGTAGAGGCGAAAAACTGTTTTTT. It encodes CASSVGGGRGEKLFF.